This TCR beta chain was sequenced during a study of blood T cell repertoires in COVID-19. Study-level background: The cDNA or gDNA used as material had been derived from T cells, B-cell-depleted T cells, or PBMCs.

V gave up 6 bases and J gave up 3 bases; unmatched junction bases: 5. Germline lookup yields CDR1 MNHEY and CDR2 SMNVEV (reference sequence). This CDR3 comprises 13 residues. In the original processing: Amplified reference gene primers provided the basis for estimating nucleated cell counts. Libraries were prepared by immunoSEQ multiplex PCR; TCRdb keeps only in-frame clonotypes and omits some of them. V and J calls and clone size come straight from that table; D and trimming were deduced from the DNA. The data show 140,000 to 150,000 clones, 86% seen once. Researchers sorted participants into cohorts using their self-reported clinical history. Cohort 3 donors counted as recovered after two negative PCRs, clearance, or resolved symptoms.

The receptor was derived from a man aged 45-65 years who had recovered from COVID-19. The J gene is TRBJ2-7, the V gene TRBV27, with 7 positions matching TRBD2. Sequences were obtained from PBMCs or T cells enriched from blood (not recorded which). In nucleotides, the CDR3 is TGTGCCAGCAGCGGGACTATCAGCTACGAGCAGTACTTC. Its protein product is CASSGTISYEQYF.